This T cell receptor (beta chain) appears in the sequencing data of a study of blood T cell repertoires in COVID-19. Study as a whole: Samples taken during acute and convalescent COVID-19 were collected in the United States, Italy and Spain.

In the original processing: Nucleated cell counts were estimated from reference gene primer amplification. Generated by immunoSEQ multiplex PCR, the TCRdb table keeps only in-frame clones and is missing some. The D gene and trimming were derived from the DNA, and the V and J assignments and clone size from that table. The table lists about 140,000 clones, 85% to 90% of them singletons. Germline loops: CDR1 MDHEN, CDR2 SYDVKM. The CDR3 length is 15 residues. Deletions cut 6 bases from V and 0 bases from J, with 14 bases between. This chain links TRBV28 with TRBJ1-2; the D gene is possibly TRBD1 (5 bases). This TCR was recovered from a human donor in a cohort sampled during active COVID-19. Sequenced input: peripheral blood. The CDR3 sequence: CASSLAGRANYGYTF. CDR3 bases: TGTGCCAGCAGCTTGGCAGGGAGGGCTAACTATGGCTACACCTTC.